This T cell receptor beta chain was recorded in a study of CD8 T cells in ankylosing spondylitis. This clonotype was found many times. What it binds is unknown. Quantitative molecular-barcoded 5'-RACE generated the TCR beta libraries. One entry per CDR3 protein, called by TCRdb with MiXCR from the 5' RACE reads. Of 30,000 to 45,000 distinct CDR3 sequences in the sample, 2.5% to 3.5% were seen once. Points from the study as a whole: Reportedly, significant enrichment of disease-linked clones occurred in matched ankylosing spondylitis synovial fluid.

There are 15 residues in the CDR3. Germline loops: CDR1 SGDLS, CDR2 YYNGEE. V gave up 5 bases and J gave up 5 bases, with 19 bases separating them. The origin of this receptor is a male donor with ankylosing spondylitis or in good health (not recorded which). The rearrangement uses TRBV9 and TRBJ2-5, with D perhaps TRBD2 (5 bases). The sample consisted of blood, either unsorted or a sorted T cell fraction (not recorded which). For the CDR3, the DNA is TGTGCCAGCAGGCCAGGAGCGGACCCCAGGGAGACCCAGTACTTC. It translates to CASRPGADPRETQYF.